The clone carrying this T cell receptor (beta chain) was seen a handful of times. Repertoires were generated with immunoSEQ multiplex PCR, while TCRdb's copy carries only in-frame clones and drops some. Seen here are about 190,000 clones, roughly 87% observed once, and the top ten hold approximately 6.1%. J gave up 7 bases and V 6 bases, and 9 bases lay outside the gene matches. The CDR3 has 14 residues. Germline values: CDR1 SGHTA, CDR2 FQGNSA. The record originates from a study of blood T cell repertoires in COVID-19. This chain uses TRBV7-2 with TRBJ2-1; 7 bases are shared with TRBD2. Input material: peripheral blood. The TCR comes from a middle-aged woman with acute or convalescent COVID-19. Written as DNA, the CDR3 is TGTGCCAGCAGGTCCCAGCGGGATAGAAATGAGCAGTTCTTC. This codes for CASRSQRDRNEQFF.